The present T cell receptor beta chain was sequenced within a study of control samples from healthy donors and cancer patients. TCRdb's table, derived via immunoSEQ multiplex PCR, lists solely in-frame clones and lacks some. The profile shows more than 5,500 clones, roughly 81% of them singletons. CDR1 SGHNT and CDR2 YENEEA come from the germline V gene. V dropped 4 bases and J dropped 11 bases, with 20 bases sitting between them. The CDR3 is made up of 14 amino acids. The rearrangement uses TRBV11-3 and TRBJ2-5; tentative D call: TRBD2 (7 bases). The specimen was formalin-fixed, paraffin-embedded tissue. This TCR was sampled from a female donor with lung cancer. The CDR3 DNA reads TGTGCCAGCAGCTCAATCCGGGGGGCGGAAGAGCAGTACTTC. Residues: CASSSIRGAEEQYF. Using reference TRBV11-3 and TRBJ2-5 for the parts outside the CDR3, the full variable domain is EAGVVQSPRYKIIEKKQPVAFWCNPISGHNTLYWYLQNLGQGPELLIRYENEEAVDDSQLPKDRFSAERLKGVDSTLKIQPAELGDSAVYLCASSSIRGAEEQYFGPGTRLLVL.